This record concerns one T cell receptor beta chain sequence. CDR1 and CDR2 from the germline V gene are ENHRY and SYGVKD. The CDR3 totals 17 residues. V shed 3 bases and J shed 5 bases, with 19 bases lying between them. The data were taken from a study of T cell responses to AZD1222 COVID-19 vaccine. Assay used: immunoSEQ multiplex PCR; TCRdb lists only in-frame clones, some missing. Among around 140,000 clones listed, roughly 91% were seen once. This chain connects TRBV10-3 to TRBJ1-4, with TRBD1 as a possible D gene (6 bases). This sequence originates from an adult in good health. Sample: peripheral blood, taken on day 0 of AZD1222 vaccination. For the CDR3, the DNA is TGTGCCATCAGTGACTCGCGTGTCACAGGGATGAATGAAAAACTGTTTTTT. Protein sequence: CAISDSRVTGMNEKLFF.